What follows describes a single T cell receptor beta chain. Its cognate antigen is unknown. The data were obtained in a study of OX40 agonist ivuxolimab in advanced cancers. Study overall: Participants could have had prior anti-PD-1, anti-PD-L1 or anti-CTLA-4 therapy, and about 40% had some. General study points: Some of the nonresponding patients also showed low levels of normalized T-cell clonal expansion. Which antigen the expanded peripheral T cells recognized is unknown.

Blood draws occurred at baseline, cycle 4 day 1, and cycle 7 day 1. V was cut by 2 bases and J by 12 bases, with 20 bases left in between. This CDR3 has 15 amino acids. Germline V gene lookup returns CDR1 MNHEY and CDR2 SVGAGI. Only in-frame clones appear in the TCRdb table, and some are missing; sequencing was by immunoSEQ multiplex PCR. The sample holds fewer than 40,000 clones, roughly nine tenths seen once. The chain links TRBV6-5 to TRBJ1-5, with D tentatively TRBD1 (6 bases). The sequenced sample was CD4+ or CD8+ T cells sorted from blood, obtained in a trial of the OX40 agonist ivuxolimab. This TCR derives from an adult with an advanced solid tumor such as melanoma, head and neck, liver or kidney cancer. The CDR3 protein is CASSYPGASFVSQHF. CDR3 DNA: TGTGCCAGCAGTTACCCAGGGGCCTCCTTCGTTAGCCAGCATTTT.